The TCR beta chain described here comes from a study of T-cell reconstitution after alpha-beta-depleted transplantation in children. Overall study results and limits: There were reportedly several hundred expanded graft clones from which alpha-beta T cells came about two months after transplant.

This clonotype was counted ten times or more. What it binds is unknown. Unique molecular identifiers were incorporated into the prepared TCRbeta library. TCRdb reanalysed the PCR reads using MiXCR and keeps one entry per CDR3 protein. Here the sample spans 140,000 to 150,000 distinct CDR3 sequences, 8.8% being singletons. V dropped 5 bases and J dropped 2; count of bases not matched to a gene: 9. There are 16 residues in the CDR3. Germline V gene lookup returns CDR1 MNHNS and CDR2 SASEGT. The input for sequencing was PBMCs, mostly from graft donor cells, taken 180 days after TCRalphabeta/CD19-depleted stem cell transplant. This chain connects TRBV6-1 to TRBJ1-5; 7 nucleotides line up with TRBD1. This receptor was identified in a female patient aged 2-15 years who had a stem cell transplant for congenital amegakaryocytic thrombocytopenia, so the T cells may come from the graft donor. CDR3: CASSTNYGTGNQPQHF. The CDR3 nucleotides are TGTGCCAGCAGTACCAACTACGGGACAGGCAATCAGCCCCAGCATTTT.